This TCR beta chain stems from a study of cytomegalovirus exposure and HLA in healthy donors (dated by TCRdb to about 2017). Regarding the complete study: The roughly 670 repertoires of the first cohort and the approximately 110 validation repertoires were produced on the same platform, according to a later analysis. To predict cytomegalovirus infection status, the study brought together high-throughput TCR immunosequencing, statistical association of individual TCRs with disease status, and machine learning. Besides the first cohort of under 700 subjects, a separate validation cohort made up of 120 different subjects was used. The study aimed to test whether signatures of past pathogen exposure could be identified by cataloging public T cell receptors. The study at large found these results: All 120 or so repertoires were used to score co-occurrence in the validation cohort in a later analysis, because that analysis had no HLA typing for the cohort. Of the cluster scores, roughly 95% were above 0 in a later analysis, which found that TCRs clustered in the first cohort also tended to co-occur in the 120 validation repertoires. A few of the identified cytomegalovirus-associated TCR beta chains were confirmed in vitro to be specific for cytomegalovirus antigens. The authors suggested that the approach could potentially be extended to other disease states and immunological phenotypes. In both the original and validation cohorts, the classifier was reported to diagnose cytomegalovirus status with high specificity and sensitivity. Most TCR sequences were seen in very few donors, while some public TCRs were found in many individuals. The study gave a list of 150 to 200 TCR beta chains associated with cytomegalovirus.

The germline V gene provides CDR1 MGHDK and CDR2 SYGVNS. The CDR3 starts with the cysteine, ends with the phenylalanine, and has 14 residues. Here the CDR3 DNA is all that survives: 42 bases in frame from base 1. V lost 6 bases and J lost 0 bases; the stretch between them is 10 bases long. Turning to this clone: Its antigen specificity is not known. No qualities accompany the bases; no much larger clone lies one base away.

Donors formed part of the validation cohort, which comprised about 120 subjects and was distinct from the first cohort of some 700 subjects. Library preparation was by the immunoSEQ multiplex PCR assay. Turning to the authors' computational methods: A statistical classification framework was built to diagnose cytomegalovirus status from the catalog of TCR beta chain sequences. TCRdb took over this immuneACCESS table, retaining in-frame rearrangements with V and J assigned. Such tables are incomplete; in checked studies, under half of the missing clones stem from an unresolved V gene, and the remainder is unexplained. V and J calls plus clone size are reproduced from that table; the DNA served to infer D and trimming. This sample is represented by 120,000 to 150,000 clones; about 90% of them were singletons. Jointly, the top ten make up just under 8% of the sample.

The sequence was collected from a woman aged 18-35 years in good health and CMV-seropositive. The receptor chain draws on TRBV25-1 and TRBJ2-3; no D segment can be confidently identified. Sequenced material: PBMCs. This receptor has the CDR3 CASRDTPSTDTQYF. The DNA sequence is as follows: TGTGCCAGCAGAGACACCCCTAGCACAGATACGCAGTATTTT.